This TCR beta chain was recovered during a study of cytomegalovirus exposure and HLA in healthy donors. Clones were read by immunoSEQ multiplex PCR, and TCRdb kept only the in-frame ones, dropping some. The sample carries roughly 180,000 clones, about 89% recorded once. The sequence was obtained from a man aged 25 to 45 in good health and CMV-seropositive. The sample was PBMCs.

The CDR3 coding sequence is TGTGCCTGGACCGGTGAGAACTATGGCTACACCTTC. Amino acids: CAWTGENYGYTF. The chain joins TRBV30 to TRBJ1-2, with D hard to call. V lost 4 bases and J lost 2, with 8 bases in between. The germline CDR1 and CDR2 sequences are GTSNPN and SVGIG (reference sequence). This CDR3 has 12 amino acids.